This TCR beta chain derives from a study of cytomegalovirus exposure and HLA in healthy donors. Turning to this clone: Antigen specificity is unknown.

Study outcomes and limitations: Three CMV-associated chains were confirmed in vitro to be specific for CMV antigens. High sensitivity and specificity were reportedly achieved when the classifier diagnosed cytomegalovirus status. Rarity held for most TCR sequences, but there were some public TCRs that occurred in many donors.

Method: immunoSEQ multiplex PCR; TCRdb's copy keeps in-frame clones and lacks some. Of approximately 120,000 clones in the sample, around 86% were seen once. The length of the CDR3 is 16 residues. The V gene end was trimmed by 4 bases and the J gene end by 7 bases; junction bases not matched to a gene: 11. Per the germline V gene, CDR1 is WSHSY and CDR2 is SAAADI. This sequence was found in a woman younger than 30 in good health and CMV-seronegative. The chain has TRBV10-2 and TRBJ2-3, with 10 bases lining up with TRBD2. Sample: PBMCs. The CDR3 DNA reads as TGCGCCAGCAGTGCCCCAAAGCGGGGGGGATCTTATACGCAGTATTTT. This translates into CASSAPKRGGSYTQYF.